This T cell receptor beta chain originates from a study of blood T cell repertoires in COVID-19. Study-level background: Some COVID-19 samples were acute and others convalescent; all came from the United States, Italy and Spain.

This clone was counted between two and nine times. The CDR3 sequence is 15 residues long. V lost 5 bases and J 0 bases, leaving 13 bases between the germline ends. Germline CDR1 and CDR2: SSHAT and FNYEAQ (reference sequence). Per the original data handling: Amplifying reference gene primers gave estimates of nucleated cell counts. Here immunoSEQ multiplex PCR was the method, and the copy in TCRdb shows in-frame clones only, minus some. The V and J calls and clone size come from that table; D and trimming were worked out from the DNA. In the table there are about 36,000 clones, around four fifths of which are singletons.

The sample taken for sequencing was peripheral blood. This TCR derives from a man aged 65 to 79 with acute or convalescent COVID-19. The chain carries TRBV7-7 and TRBJ2-5; D gene ambiguous. In nucleotides, the CDR3 is TGTGCCAGCAGCGACTCGGTAGAGAACCAAGAGACCCAGTACTTC. It specifies CASSDSVENQETQYF.